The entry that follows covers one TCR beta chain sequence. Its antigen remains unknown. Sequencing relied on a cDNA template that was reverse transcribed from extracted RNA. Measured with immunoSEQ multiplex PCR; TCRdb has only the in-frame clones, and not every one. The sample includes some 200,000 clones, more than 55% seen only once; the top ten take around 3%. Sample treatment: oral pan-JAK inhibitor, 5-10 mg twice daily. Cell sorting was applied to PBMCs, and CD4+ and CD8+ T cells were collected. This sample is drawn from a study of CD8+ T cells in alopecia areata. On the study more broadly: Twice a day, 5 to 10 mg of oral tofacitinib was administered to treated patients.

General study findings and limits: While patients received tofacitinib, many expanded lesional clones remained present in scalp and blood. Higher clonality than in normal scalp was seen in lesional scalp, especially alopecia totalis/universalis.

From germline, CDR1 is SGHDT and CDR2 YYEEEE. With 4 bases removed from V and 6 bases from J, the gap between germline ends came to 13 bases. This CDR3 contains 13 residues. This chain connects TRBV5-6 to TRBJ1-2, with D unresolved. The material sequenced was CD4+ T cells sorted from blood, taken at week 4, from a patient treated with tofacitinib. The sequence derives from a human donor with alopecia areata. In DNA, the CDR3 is TGTGCCAGCAGCCGCCAACAGTGGGATGGCTACACCTTC. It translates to CASSRQQWDGYTF.